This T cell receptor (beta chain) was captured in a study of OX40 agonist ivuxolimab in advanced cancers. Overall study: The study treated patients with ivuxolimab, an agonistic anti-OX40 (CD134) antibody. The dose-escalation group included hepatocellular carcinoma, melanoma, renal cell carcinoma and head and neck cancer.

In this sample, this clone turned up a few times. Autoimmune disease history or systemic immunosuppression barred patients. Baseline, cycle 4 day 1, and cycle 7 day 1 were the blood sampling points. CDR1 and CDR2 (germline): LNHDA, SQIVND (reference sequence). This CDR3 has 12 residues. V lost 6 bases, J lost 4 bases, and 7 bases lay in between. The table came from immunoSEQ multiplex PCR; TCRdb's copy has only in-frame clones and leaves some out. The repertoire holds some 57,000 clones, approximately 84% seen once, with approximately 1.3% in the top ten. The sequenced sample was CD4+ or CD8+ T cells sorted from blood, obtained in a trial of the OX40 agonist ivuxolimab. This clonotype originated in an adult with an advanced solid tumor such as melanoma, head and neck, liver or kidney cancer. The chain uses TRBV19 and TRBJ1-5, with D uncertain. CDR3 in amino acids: CASSFYNQPQHF. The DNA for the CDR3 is TGTGCCAGTAGCTTCTATAATCAGCCCCAGCATTTT.